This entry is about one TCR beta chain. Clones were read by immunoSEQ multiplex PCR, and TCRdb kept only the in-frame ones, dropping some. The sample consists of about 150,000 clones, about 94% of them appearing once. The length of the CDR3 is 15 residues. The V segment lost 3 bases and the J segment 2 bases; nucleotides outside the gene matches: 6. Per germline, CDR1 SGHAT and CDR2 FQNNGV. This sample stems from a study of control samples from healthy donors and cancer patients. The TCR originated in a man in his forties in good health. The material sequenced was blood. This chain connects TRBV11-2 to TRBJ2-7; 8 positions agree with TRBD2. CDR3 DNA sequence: TGTGCCAGCAGCTTGGCAGCGGGGGTTGCCTACGAGCAGTACTTC. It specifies CASSLAAGVAYEQYF.